This TCR beta chain was obtained from a study of T cell changes during pregnancy in multiple sclerosis. This CDR3 is built from 15 residues. The germline gives CDR1 MNHEY, CDR2 SVGAGI. The junction had 6 bases not matched to a gene; V was cut back by 0 bases and J by 5 bases. Clones were read by immunoSEQ multiplex PCR, and TCRdb kept only the in-frame ones, dropping some. Of around 57,000 clones in the sample, about 89% were seen once. The material sequenced was peripheral blood, taken in the first trimester of pregnancy. This receptor was identified in a female donor with multiple sclerosis, enrolled in a pregnancy study. This chain connects TRBV6-5 to TRBJ2-7, with TRBD1 matching over 8 bases. CDR3 bases: TGTGCCAGCAGTTACTCGTTGGCAGGGGGCGACGAGCAGTACTTC. Protein sequence: CASSYSLAGGDEQYF.